This T cell receptor (beta chain) was recovered during a study of a mutant IDH1 vaccine in newly diagnosed glioma. Turning to the study itself: The treated population exhibited a male proportion of roughly 60%, a female proportion of about 38%, and a mean age of approximately 41 years.

This clone was observed a single time. Its antigen is unknown. Libraries were prepared by immunoSEQ multiplex PCR; TCRdb keeps only in-frame clonotypes and omits some of them. Of tens of thousands of clones listed, about three quarters are singletons. As to time point: week 11, during vaccination. Each dose of the vaccine consisted of 300 ug of mutant IDH1 20-mer peptide, with topical imiquimod. The length of the CDR3 is 15 residues. In germline, CDR1 is LGHNA, CDR2 YSLEER. Trimming left V 6 bases short and J 7 bases short, with 16 bases between. This chain uses TRBV4-3 with TRBJ1-6, with D unresolved. This TCR was recovered from a man aged 18 to 35 with glioma. Some clones in this sample may be carry-over from other donors' samples. The sample in question was peripheral blood mononuclear cells (PBMCs), obtained from a glioma patient whose treatment included an IDH1 peptide vaccine. The CDR3 DNA sequence: TGCGCCAGCAGGTCCAGAGGGCTCGCAAATTCACCCCTCCACTTT. Protein: CASRSRGLANSPLHF.